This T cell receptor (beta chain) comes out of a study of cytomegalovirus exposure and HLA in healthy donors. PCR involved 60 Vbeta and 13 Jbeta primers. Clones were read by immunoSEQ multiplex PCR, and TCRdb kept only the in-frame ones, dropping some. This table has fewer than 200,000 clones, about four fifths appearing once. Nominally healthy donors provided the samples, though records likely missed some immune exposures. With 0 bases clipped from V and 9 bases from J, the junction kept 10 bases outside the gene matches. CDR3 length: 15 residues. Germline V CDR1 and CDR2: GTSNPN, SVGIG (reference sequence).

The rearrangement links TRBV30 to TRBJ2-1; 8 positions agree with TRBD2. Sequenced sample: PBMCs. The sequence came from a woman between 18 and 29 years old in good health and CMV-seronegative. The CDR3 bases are TGTGCCTGGAGTGTACTACGGGAGGGCGCTAGTGAGCAGTTCTTC. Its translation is CAWSVLREGASEQFF.